This T cell receptor (beta chain) emerged from a study of T cells after yellow fever vaccination (dated by TCRdb to between 2018 and 2021). With regard to the full study: The SMART-Seq v4 Ultra Low Input RNA kit was used to prepare libraries from fractions with low cell numbers. To follow T-cell clones before and after both primary and booster YFV17D yellow fever vaccination, bulk TCR alpha and beta repertoires underwent longitudinal sequencing. Two healthy male donors, one aged 18 to 30 and one aged 30 to 40 years, made up the cohort. Blood was drawn at multiple timepoints before and after primary and secondary immunization, with bulk PBMC replicates and cell subsets isolated. Summary of the overall study and its limitations: The secondary T-cell response was found to be weaker but faster than the primary response, with a peak reached on day 5 rather than on day 15. Most clones expanded after primary vaccination were re-detected after the booster (about 95% of CD4 and more than 70% of CD8), suggesting broad memory maintenance. A small fraction of clonotypes showed up in both the CD4 and CD8 compartments, probably as a result of convergent recombination. FACS-sorted repertoires could contain abundant contaminating clonotypes from the bulk population, so computational filtering was required. The study included only two donors, which limits how far the findings can be generalized.

What the treatment or condition label conveys for this sample: live attenuated yellow fever vaccine strain. PBMCs were isolated from peripheral blood using a standard Ficoll-Paque protocol. Dynabeads CD4 and CD8 positive selection kits were used to isolate CD4 and CD8 T-cell fractions. TriZol was used to extract RNA from bulk PBMCs, from CD4 and CD8 fractions, and from dextramer-positive and dextramer-negative fractions. Sequencer: Illumina NovaSeq 6000. TCR cDNA was made using 5'RACE template switching, a step that added a universal primer site and unique molecular identifiers. cDNA synthesis was primed from both the TCR alpha and TCR beta constant segments. Library amplification used two PCR steps, and the second PCR step added sample barcodes and sequencing adapters. Sequencing of libraries was performed on Illumina HiSeq 2500 (2x100 bp) or NovaSeq (2x150 bp). Per the original workflow: Reads were demultiplexed and collapsed into UMI consensus sequences with MIGEC, and V(D)J alignment was performed with MiXCR. Using edgeR on replicate PBMC samples, clonotypes were called vaccine-responding if FDR was below 0.01 and the log2 fold change was above 5 up to day 15. Bulk clonotypes were assigned CD4 or CD8 identity according to which sequenced CD4 or CD8 repertoire held them at higher abundance. Starting from the raw public reads, TCRdb applied fastp trimming at Q25, assembled clones with MiXCR and retained in-frame beta chains. Rows are combined by CDR3 protein, so each entry shows the most common genes and DNA. V and J calls and clone size were set by TCRdb, not the authors. The sample table shows about 340,000 distinct CDR3 sequences, and about 12% are seen once. Jointly, the top ten make up 3.2% of the sample.

This clonotype was seen many times. This receptor's antigen is unknown. There are no base qualities to consult, and no much larger clone falls within one base. The germline V gene specifies SGHTA as CDR1 and FQGNSA as CDR2. The CDR3 runs 14 amino acids, cysteine and phenylalanine included. Just CDR3 DNA is preserved here, 42 bases in frame from base 1. At the junction V is shortened by 2 bases and J by 5 bases, with 10 bases in between. This chain joins TRBV7-2 to TRBJ1-5; matching of 6 bases hints at TRBD1 as the D gene. The receptor was derived from a man younger than 35 who received the YFV17D yellow fever vaccine. The specimen comprised CD4+ T cells sorted from PBMCs, sampled 15 days after the yellow fever booster vaccination. CDR3 protein: CASSLTGADQPQHF. The nucleotides are TGTGCCAGCAGCTTAACGGGGGCTGATCAGCCCCAGCATTTT.